This entry concerns a single TCR beta chain. The source of the sample is a study of blood T cell repertoires in COVID-19. V lost 1 base and J lost 3, with 15 bases in between. Germline-derived CDR1 and CDR2 are MNHNS and SASEGT. The CDR3 extends over 16 amino acids. The protocol was immunoSEQ multiplex PCR, while the TCRdb copy is restricted to in-frame clones and leaves out a portion. The sample has roughly 33,000 clones; roughly 92% are singletons. This chain uses TRBV6-1 with TRBJ1-2; D ambiguous. This TCR derives from a human donor in a cohort sampled during active COVID-19. Sequenced material: peripheral blood. This chain's CDR3 is CASSEDSRTTYYGYTF. DNA for the CDR3: TGTGCCAGCAGTGAAGATAGTCGTACCACCTACTATGGCTACACCTTC.